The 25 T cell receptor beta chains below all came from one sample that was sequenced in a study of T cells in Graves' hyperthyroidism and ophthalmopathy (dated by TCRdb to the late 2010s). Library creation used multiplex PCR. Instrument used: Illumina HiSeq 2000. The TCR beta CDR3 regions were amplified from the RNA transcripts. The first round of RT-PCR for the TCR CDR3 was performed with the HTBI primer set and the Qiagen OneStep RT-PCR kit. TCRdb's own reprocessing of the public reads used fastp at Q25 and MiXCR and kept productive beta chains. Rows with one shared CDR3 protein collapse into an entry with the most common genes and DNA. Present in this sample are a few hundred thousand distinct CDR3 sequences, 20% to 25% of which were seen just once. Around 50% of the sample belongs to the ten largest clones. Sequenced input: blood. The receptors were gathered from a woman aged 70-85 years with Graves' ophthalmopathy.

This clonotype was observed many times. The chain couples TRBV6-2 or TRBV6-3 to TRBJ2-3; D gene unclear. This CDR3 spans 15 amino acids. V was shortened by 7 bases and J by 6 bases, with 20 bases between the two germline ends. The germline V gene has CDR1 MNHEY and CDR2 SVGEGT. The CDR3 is CASTLRGKSYDTQYF. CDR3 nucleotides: TGTGCCAGCACTCTACGAGGCAAGTCGTACGATACGCAGTATTTT.

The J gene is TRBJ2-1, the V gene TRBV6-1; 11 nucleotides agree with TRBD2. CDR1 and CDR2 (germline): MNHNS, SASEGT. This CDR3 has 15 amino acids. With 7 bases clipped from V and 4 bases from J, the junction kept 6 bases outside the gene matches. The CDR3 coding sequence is TGTGCCAGCACACTAGCGGGAGTAATATACAATGAGCAGTTCTTC. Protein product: CASTLAGVIYNEQFF.

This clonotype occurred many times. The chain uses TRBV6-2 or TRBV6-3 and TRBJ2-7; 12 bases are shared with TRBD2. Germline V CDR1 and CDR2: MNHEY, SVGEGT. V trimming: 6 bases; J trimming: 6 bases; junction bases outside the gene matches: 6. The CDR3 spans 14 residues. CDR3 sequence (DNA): TGTGCCAGCAGATTGACTAGCGGGAGTCCCGAGCAGTACTTC. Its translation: CASRLTSGSPEQYF.

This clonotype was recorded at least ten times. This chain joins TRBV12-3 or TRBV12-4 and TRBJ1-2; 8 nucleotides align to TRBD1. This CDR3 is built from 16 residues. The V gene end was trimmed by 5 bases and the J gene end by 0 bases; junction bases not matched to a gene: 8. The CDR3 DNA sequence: TGTGCCAGCAGTCCCCCCCGGACAGGGTCTAACTATGGCTACACCTTC. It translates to CASSPPRTGSNYGYTF.

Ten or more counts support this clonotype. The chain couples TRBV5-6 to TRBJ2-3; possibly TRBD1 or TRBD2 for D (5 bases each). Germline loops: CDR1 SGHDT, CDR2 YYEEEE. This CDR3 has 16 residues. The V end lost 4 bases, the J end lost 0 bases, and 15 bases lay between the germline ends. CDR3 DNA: TGTGCCAGCAGCACTGGGACCACAACTAGCACAGATACGCAGTATTTT. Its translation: CASSTGTTTSTDTQYF.

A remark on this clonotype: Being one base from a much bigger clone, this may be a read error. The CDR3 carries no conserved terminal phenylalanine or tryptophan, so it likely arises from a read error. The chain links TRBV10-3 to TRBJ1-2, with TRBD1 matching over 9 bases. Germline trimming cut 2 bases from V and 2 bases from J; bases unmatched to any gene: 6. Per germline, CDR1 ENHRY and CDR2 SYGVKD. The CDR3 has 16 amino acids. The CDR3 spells CAISENNRGQNYGYTS. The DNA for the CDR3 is TGTGCCATCAGTGAGAACAACAGGGGGCAGAACTATGGCTACACCTCC.

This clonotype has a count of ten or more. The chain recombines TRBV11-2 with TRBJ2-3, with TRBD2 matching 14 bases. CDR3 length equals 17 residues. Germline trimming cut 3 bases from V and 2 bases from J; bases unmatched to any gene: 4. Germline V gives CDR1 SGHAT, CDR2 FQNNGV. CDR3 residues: CASSFGTSGSHTDTQYF. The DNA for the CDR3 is TGTGCCAGCAGCTTTGGGACTAGCGGGAGCCACACAGATACGCAGTATTTT.

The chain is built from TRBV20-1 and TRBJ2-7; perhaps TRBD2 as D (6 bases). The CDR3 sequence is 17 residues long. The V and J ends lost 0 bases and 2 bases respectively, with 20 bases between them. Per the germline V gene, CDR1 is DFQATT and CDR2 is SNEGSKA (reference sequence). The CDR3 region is CSAREPAGGGLTYEQYF. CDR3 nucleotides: TGCAGTGCTAGAGAACCCGCTGGGGGAGGCCTTACCTACGAGCAGTACTTC.

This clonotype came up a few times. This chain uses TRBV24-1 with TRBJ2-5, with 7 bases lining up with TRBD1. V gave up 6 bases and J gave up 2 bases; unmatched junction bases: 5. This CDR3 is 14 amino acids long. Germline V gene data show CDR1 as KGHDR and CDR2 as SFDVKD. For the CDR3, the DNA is TGTGCCACCAGTAACGACAGGGAGCAAGAGACCCAGTACTTC. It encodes CATSNDREQETQYF.

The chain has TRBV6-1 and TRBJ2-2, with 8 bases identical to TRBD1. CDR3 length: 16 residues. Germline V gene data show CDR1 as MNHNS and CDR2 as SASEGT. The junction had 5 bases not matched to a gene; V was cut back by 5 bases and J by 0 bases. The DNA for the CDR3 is TGTGCCAGCAGTAGAGCGACAGGGGCGAACACCGGGGAGCTGTTTTTT. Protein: CASSRATGANTGELFF.

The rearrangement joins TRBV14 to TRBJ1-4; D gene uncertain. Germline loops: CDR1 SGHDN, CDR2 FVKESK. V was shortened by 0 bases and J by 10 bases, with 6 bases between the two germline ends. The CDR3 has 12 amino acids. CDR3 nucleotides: TGTGCCAGCAGCCAAGATCGGATAAAACTGTTTTTT. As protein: CASSQDRIKLFF.

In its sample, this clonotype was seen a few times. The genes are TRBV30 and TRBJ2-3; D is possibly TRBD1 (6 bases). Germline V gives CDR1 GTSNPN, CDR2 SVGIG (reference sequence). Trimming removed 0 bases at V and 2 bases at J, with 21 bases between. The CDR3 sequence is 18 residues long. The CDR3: CAWSVRLGLRGSTDTQYF. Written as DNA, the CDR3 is TGTGCCTGGAGTGTAAGGTTAGGGCTTAGGGGGTCCACAGATACGCAGTATTTT.

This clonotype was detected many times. CDR3 in amino acids: CSAREGMGYEQYF. CDR3 nucleotides: TGCAGTGCCCGCGAGGGGATGGGATACGAGCAGTACTTC. This rearrangement joins TRBV20-1 to TRBJ2-7; either TRBD1 or TRBD2 may fit D (5 bases each). Germline V gives CDR1 DFQATT, CDR2 SNEGSKA (reference sequence). V gave up 6 bases and J gave up 4 bases, with 16 bases separating them. The length of the CDR3 is 13 residues.

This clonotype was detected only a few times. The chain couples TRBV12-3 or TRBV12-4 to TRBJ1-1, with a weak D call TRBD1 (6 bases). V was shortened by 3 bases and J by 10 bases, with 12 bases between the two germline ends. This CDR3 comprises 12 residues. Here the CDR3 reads CASSFSGARAFF. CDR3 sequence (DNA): TGTGCCAGCAGTTTCTCGGGGGCGAGAGCTTTCTTT.

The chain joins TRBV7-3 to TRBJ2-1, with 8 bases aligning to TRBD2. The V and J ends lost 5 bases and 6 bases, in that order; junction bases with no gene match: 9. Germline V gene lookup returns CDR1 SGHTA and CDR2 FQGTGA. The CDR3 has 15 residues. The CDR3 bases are TGTGCCAGCAGCCAAACCGGGACTAGGCTCAATGAGCAGTTCTTC. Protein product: CASSQTGTRLNEQFF.

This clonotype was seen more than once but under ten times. CDR3 protein: CASSRDTNSNQPQHF. DNA for the CDR3: TGTGCCAGCAGCAGAGACACGAATAGCAATCAGCCCCAGCATTTT. V is TRBV11-2 and J is TRBJ1-5; D ambiguous. Trimming left V 5 bases short and J 0 bases short, with 11 bases between. Germline lookup yields CDR1 SGHAT and CDR2 FQNNGV. CDR3 size: 15 residues.

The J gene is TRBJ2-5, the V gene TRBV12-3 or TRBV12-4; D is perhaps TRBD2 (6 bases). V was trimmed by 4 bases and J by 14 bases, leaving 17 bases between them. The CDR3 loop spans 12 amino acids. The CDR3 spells CASSSSTSRGYF. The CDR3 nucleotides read TGTGCCAGCAGTTCCTCGACTAGTAGGGGATACTTC.

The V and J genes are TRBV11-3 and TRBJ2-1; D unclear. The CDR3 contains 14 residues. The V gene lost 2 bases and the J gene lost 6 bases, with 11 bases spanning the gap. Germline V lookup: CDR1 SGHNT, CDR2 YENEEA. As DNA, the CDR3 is TGTGCCAGCAGCTTAACAGCTGGGGTCAATGAGCAGTTCTTC. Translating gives CASSLTAGVNEQFF.

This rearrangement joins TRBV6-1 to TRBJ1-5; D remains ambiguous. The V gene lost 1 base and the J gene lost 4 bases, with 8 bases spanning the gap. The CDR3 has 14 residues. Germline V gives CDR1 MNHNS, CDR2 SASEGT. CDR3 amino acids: CASSEGQVNQPQHF. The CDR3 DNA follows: TGTGCCAGCAGTGAAGGTCAGGTGAATCAGCCCCAGCATTTT.

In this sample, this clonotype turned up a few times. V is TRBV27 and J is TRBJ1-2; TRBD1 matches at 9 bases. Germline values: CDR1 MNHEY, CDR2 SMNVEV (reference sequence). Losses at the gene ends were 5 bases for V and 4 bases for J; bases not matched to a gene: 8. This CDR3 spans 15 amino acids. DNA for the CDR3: TGTGCCAGCAGTCCCATTTTGACAGGGGGCTATGGCTACACCTTC. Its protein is CASSPILTGGYGYTF.

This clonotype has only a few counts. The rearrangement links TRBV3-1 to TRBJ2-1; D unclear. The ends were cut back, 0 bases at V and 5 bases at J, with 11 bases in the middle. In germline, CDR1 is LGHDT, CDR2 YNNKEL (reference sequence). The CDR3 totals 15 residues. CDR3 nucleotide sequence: TGTGCCAGCAGCCAAGATGGGCAGGCAAACAATGAGCAGTTCTTC. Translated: CASSQDGQANNEQFF.

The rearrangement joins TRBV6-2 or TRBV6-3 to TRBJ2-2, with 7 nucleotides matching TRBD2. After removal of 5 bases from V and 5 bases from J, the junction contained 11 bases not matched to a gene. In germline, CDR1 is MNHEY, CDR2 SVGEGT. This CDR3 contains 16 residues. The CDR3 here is CASSRWSGVSTGELFF. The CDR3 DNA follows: TGTGCCAGCAGTCGCTGGAGCGGGGTCTCAACCGGGGAGCTGTTTTTT.

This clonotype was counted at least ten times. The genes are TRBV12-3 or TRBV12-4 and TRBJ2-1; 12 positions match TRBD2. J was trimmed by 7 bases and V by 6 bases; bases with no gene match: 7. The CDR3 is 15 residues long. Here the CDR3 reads CASSPTSGGRNEQFF. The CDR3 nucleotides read TGTGCCAGCAGCCCGACTAGCGGGGGACGAAATGAGCAGTTCTTC.

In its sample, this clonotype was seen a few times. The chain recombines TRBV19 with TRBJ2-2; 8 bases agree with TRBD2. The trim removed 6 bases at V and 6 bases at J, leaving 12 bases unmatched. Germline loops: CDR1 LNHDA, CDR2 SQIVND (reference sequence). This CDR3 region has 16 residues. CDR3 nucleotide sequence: TGTGCCAGTAGCCCTGACGGCGGGAGGTTCCCCGGGGAGCTGTTTTTT. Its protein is CASSPDGGRFPGELFF. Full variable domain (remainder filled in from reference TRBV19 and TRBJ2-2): DGGITQSPKYLFRKEGQNVTLSCEQNLNHDAMYWYRQDPGQGLRLIYYSQIVNDFQKGDIAEGYSVSREKKESFPLTVTSAQKNPTAFYLCASSPDGGRFPGELFFGEGSRLTVL.

The chain's CDR3 is CASSVDSSYNEQFF. CDR3 nucleotides: TGTGCCAGCAGCGTAGATTCCTCCTACAATGAGCAGTTCTTC. The chain uses TRBV7-9 and TRBJ2-1; D remains ambiguous. This CDR3 has 14 residues. Germline CDR1 is SEHNR and CDR2 is FQNEAQ (reference sequence). Trimming left V 5 bases short and J 0 bases short, with 8 bases between.